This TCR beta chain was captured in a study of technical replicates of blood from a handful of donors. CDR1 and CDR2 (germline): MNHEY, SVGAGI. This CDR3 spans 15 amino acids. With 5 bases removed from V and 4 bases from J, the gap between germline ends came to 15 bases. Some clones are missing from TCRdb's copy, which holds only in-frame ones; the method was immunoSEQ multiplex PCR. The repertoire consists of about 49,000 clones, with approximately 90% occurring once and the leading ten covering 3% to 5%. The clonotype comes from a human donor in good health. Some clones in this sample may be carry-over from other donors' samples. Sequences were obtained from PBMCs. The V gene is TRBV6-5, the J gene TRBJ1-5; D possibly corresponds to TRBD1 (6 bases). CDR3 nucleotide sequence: TGTGCCAGCAGTCCAACGGGGAGGGGGAATCAGCCCCAGCATTTT. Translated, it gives CASSPTGRGNQPQHF.